Following are 31 T cell receptor beta chains from one sample sequenced in a study of CD8 T cells in ankylosing spondylitis. TCRdb re-called the 5' RACE reads with MiXCR, one entry per CDR3 protein. This sample yields more than 300,000 distinct CDR3 sequences, of which 11% are seen a single time; roughly 9.2% belongs to the top ten. Sequencing input: blood, either unsorted or a sorted T cell fraction (not recorded which). Receptors were obtained from a female donor with ankylosing spondylitis or in good health (not recorded which).

The table lists this clonotype with many counts. This rearrangement joins TRBV19 to TRBJ1-5, with a weak D call TRBD1 (5 bases). The CDR3 is made up of 13 amino acids. V was trimmed by 3 bases and J by 5 bases, leaving 8 bases between them. Germline lookup yields CDR1 LNHDA and CDR2 SQIVND (reference sequence). CDR3 loop: CASSMGGDQPQHF. DNA for the CDR3: TGTGCCAGTAGTATGGGAGGGGATCAGCCCCAGCATTTT.

The chain has TRBV5-4 and TRBJ1-1, with 9 bases that match TRBD1. CDR1 and CDR2 (germline): SGHNT, YYREEE (reference sequence). Unmatched junction bases numbered 0, after V lost 0 bases and J lost 0 bases. This CDR3 comprises 15 residues. CDR3 sequence reads: CASSLGTGVNTEAFF. The CDR3 DNA reads TGTGCCAGCAGCTTGGGGACAGGGGTGAACACTGAAGCTTTCTTT. Complete variable domain (other parts from reference TRBV5-4 and TRBJ1-1): ETGVTQSPTHLIKTRGQQVTLRCSSQSGHNTVSWYQQALGQGPQFIFQYYREEENGRGNFPPRFSGLQFPNYSSELNVNALELDDSALYLCASSLGTGVNTEAFFGQGTRLTVV.

This clonotype was detected a few times. This chain joins TRBV29-1 and TRBJ1-2; D might be TRBD1 (5 bases). The germline CDR1 and CDR2 sequences are SQVTM and ANQGSEA. V was trimmed by 5 bases and J by 7 bases, leaving 11 bases between them. This CDR3 comprises 11 residues. The CDR3 bases are TGCAGCGTTTCGGGGGGAAGTGGCTACACCTTC. It codes for CSVSGGSGYTF.

The J gene is TRBJ2-1, the V gene TRBV12-3 or TRBV12-4, with 12 nucleotides matching TRBD2. Trimming removed 10 bases from V and 7 bases from J; junction bases left unmatched: 5. This CDR3 is 13 amino acids long. CDR3 nucleotide sequence: TGTGCCACCCGACTAGCGGGAGTAAATGAGCAGTTCTTC. It specifies CATRLAGVNEQFF.

This clonotype was observed at least ten times. This chain links TRBV5-1 with TRBJ2-1; D gene ambiguous. This CDR3 comprises 14 residues. V dropped 0 bases and J dropped 4 bases, with 8 bases sitting between them. Germline V gene data show CDR1 as SGHRS and CDR2 as YFSETQ. The CDR3 here is CASSLAAEYNEQFF. DNA of the CDR3: TGCGCCAGCAGCTTGGCGGCAGAGTACAATGAGCAGTTCTTC.

This clonotype was recorded at least ten times. The chain links TRBV20-1 to TRBJ2-3; maybe TRBD1 (6 bases). Looked up from germline, CDR1 is DFQATT and CDR2 is SNEGSKA (reference sequence). The V end lost 7 bases, the J end lost 9 bases, and 20 bases lay between the germline ends. The CDR3 has 13 amino acids. The CDR3 coding sequence is TGCAGTGAACCCAGGGGTCCAGGAAGGACGCAGTATTTT. Translation gives CSEPRGPGRTQYF.

The chain combines TRBV28 with TRBJ2-7; 7 bases agree with TRBD1. Trimming took 5 bases from V and 12 from J; bases not matched to a gene: 10. The CDR3 is 12 residues long. CDR1 is MDHEN and CDR2 is SYDVKM in the germline V gene. The CDR3 reads CASSRPTGALYF. In DNA, the CDR3 is TGTGCCAGCAGTAGACCAACAGGGGCTTTGTACTTC.

This clonotype was seen many times. The chain couples TRBV7-2 to TRBJ2-1; D uncertain. Germline CDR1 and CDR2: SGHTA and FQGNSA. This CDR3 is 14 amino acids long. V shed 0 bases and J shed 7 bases, with 10 bases lying between them. In DNA form, the CDR3 reads TGTGCCAGCAGCTTAGCGGTGCTAGAAAATGAGCAGTTCTTC. As protein: CASSLAVLENEQFF.

There are many counts of this clonotype. The CDR3 is CSARALVTEAFF. As DNA, the CDR3 is TGCAGTGCTAGAGCACTAGTCACTGAAGCTTTCTTT. V is TRBV20-1 and J is TRBJ1-1; D ambiguous. CDR1 is DFQATT and CDR2 is SNEGSKA in the germline V gene (reference sequence). This CDR3 contains 12 residues. The V end was cut by 1 base, the J end by 4 bases, with 7 bases between.

The chain couples TRBV14 to TRBJ2-1; the D is unclear. The germline V gene has CDR1 SGHDN and CDR2 FVKESK. V was clipped by 0 bases and J by 2 bases, with 8 bases between them. This CDR3 has 15 amino acids. The CDR3 DNA reads as TGTGCCAGCAGCCAAGACCTAGAGACCTACAATGAGCAGTTCTTC. Its protein is CASSQDLETYNEQFF.

The V gene is TRBV5-1, the J gene TRBJ1-3; D remains unclear. This CDR3 contains 14 residues. Trimming left V 9 bases short and J 4 bases short, with 17 bases between. The germline CDR1 and CDR2 sequences are SGHRS and YFSETQ. The CDR3 here is CATSNGEPGNTIYF. The CDR3 DNA is TGCGCCACTTCGAATGGGGAACCCGGAAACACCATATATTTT.

Many counts were recorded for this clonotype. V usage is TRBV6-1 and J usage is TRBJ2-2, with TRBD2 matching over 7 bases. The CDR3 is 16 amino acids. V was clipped by 6 bases and J by 1 base; unmatched bases: 8. Germline assignment: CDR1 MNHNS and CDR2 SASEGT. CDR3 sequence (DNA): TGTGCCAGCAGAAGCCTCACTAGCGAGAACACCGGGGAGCTGTTTTTT. Translated: CASRSLTSENTGELFF.

This chain uses TRBV7-9 with TRBJ1-1, with a weak D call TRBD1 (6 bases). Germline V gene sequence: CDR1 SEHNR, CDR2 FQNEAQ (reference sequence). Trimming took off 0 bases at V and 3 bases at J, with 8 bases between the two ends. This CDR3 is 14 amino acids long. The CDR3, as DNA: TGTGCCAGCAGCTTAGCTGGGGGGCACACTGAAGCTTTCTTT. It yields the protein CASSLAGGHTEAFF. Based on the CDR3 plus reference TRBV7-9 and TRBJ1-1, the full variable domain is DTGVSQNPRHKITKRGQNVTFRCDPISEHNRLYWYRQTLGQGPEFLTYFQNEAQLEKSRLLSDRFSAERPKGSFSTLEIQRTEQGDSAMYLCASSLAGGHTEAFFGQGTRLTVV.

This clonotype was seen at least ten times. The rearrangement joins TRBV5-1 to TRBJ2-3; possible D gene TRBD2, 5 bases. V was cut by 3 bases and J by 2 bases, with 13 bases left in between. From germline, CDR1 is SGHRS and CDR2 YFSETQ. This CDR3 contains 15 residues. CDR3 nucleotide sequence: TGCGCCAGCAGCTCAGGACTTGTTCACACAGATACGCAGTATTTT. It codes for CASSSGLVHTDTQYF.

There are many counts of this clonotype. This chain joins TRBV7-8 and TRBJ2-7; D is ambiguous. V was shortened by 0 bases and J by 0 bases, with 6 bases between the two germline ends. Germline V gives CDR1 SGHVS, CDR2 FQNEAQ. CDR3 size: 14 residues. The CDR3 reads CASSLARNSYEQYF. The CDR3, as DNA: TGTGCCAGCAGCTTAGCCAGGAACTCCTACGAGCAGTACTTC.

This clonotype was recorded at least ten times. The rearrangement links TRBV7-2 to TRBJ1-4, with 7 bases identical to TRBD1. Per the germline V gene, CDR1 is SGHTA and CDR2 is FQGNSA. V shed 1 base, J shed 7 bases, and the junction held 6 bases outside the gene matches. The CDR3 is 15 amino acids. For the CDR3, the DNA is TGTGCCAGCAGCTTAGACAGGGGTCGCGGTGAAAAACTGTTTTTT. Translation gives CASSLDRGRGEKLFF.

This clonotype occurred a few times. The chain combines TRBV29-1 with TRBJ2-7, with 11 bases identical to TRBD1. The trim removed 2 bases at V and 8 bases at J, leaving 5 bases unmatched. The CDR3 is 13 amino acids. Germline-derived CDR1 and CDR2 are SQVTM and ANQGSEA. CDR3 loop: CSVEKGQGAKQYF. CDR3 in DNA: TGCAGCGTTGAAAAAGGACAGGGGGCTAAGCAGTACTTC.

Worth noting for this clonotype: A read error may produce the germline difference seen at one junction end. The gene calls are TRBV7-9 and TRBJ1-6; TRBD1 is a possible D gene (5 bases). From germline, CDR1 is SEHNR and CDR2 FQNEAQ (reference sequence). This CDR3 contains 16 residues. CDR3 nucleotides: TGTGCCAGCACCTTAGGGGCGGAGCCCAAAAATTCACCCCTCCACTTT. Its protein product is CASTLGAEPKNSPLHF.

This clonotype was counted ten times or more. The chain recombines TRBV5-1 with TRBJ1-1; D gene ambiguous. Germline V gene sequence: CDR1 SGHRS, CDR2 YFSETQ. The CDR3 has 14 amino acids. V was cut by 0 bases and J by 1 base, with 7 bases left in between. The CDR3 reads CASSLEGPNTEAFF. DNA of the CDR3: TGCGCCAGCAGCTTGGAGGGCCCGAACACTGAAGCTTTCTTT.

In its sample, this clonotype was seen many times. This chain uses TRBV7-2 with TRBJ1-1, with a weak D call TRBD1 (5 bases). Per the germline V gene, CDR1 is SGHTA and CDR2 is FQGNSA. The CDR3 has 13 amino acids. V shed 2 bases and J shed 9 bases, with 13 bases lying between them. CDR3 region: CASSLTGESKAFF. For the CDR3, the DNA is TGTGCCAGCAGCTTAACGGGGGAATCCAAAGCTTTCTTT.

In this sample, this clonotype turned up a few times. CDR3 sequence: CASSLIWGEGEAFF. The CDR3 region has the DNA TGTGCCAGCAGTTTAATATGGGGCGAAGGAGAAGCTTTCTTT. The chain has TRBV12-3 or TRBV12-4 and TRBJ1-1; D might be TRBD1 (5 bases). The CDR3 consists of 14 residues. V dropped 2 bases and J dropped 8 bases, with 15 bases sitting between them.

This clonotype was recorded a few times. This chain connects TRBV20-1 to TRBJ2-1; D uncertain. Trimming took 3 bases from V and 1 from J, leaving 10 bases between them. Germline loops: CDR1 DFQATT, CDR2 SNEGSKA (reference sequence). This CDR3 has 14 residues. Written as DNA, the CDR3 is TGCAGTGCTAGGGGGTTAGTGTCCTACAATGAGCAGTTCTTC. Translated, it gives CSARGLVSYNEQFF.

V gene TRBV12-3 or TRBV12-4 combines with J gene TRBJ2-7, with TRBD2 matching 10 bases. V was clipped by 4 bases and J by 5 bases; unmatched bases: 11. This CDR3 spans 16 amino acids. CDR3 sequence reads: CASSSKGGLAGDEQYF. CDR3 bases: TGTGCCAGCAGTTCCAAAGGGGGGCTAGCGGGAGACGAGCAGTACTTC.

This clonotype appeared many times. The chain joins TRBV28 to TRBJ1-5; possibly TRBD1 for D (6 bases). This CDR3 is 14 amino acids long. Between the trimmed V and J ends, which lost 8 bases and 6 bases, there was a span of 17 bases. Germline CDR1 reads MDHEN; CDR2 reads SYDVKM. The CDR3 sequence: CASESGAQGQPQHF. The CDR3 coding sequence is TGTGCCAGCGAGTCGGGGGCACAGGGTCAGCCCCAGCATTTT.

This clonotype was counted many times. The V call is TRBV20-1, the J call TRBJ1-1, with TRBD1 matching 8 bases. The CDR3 consists of 11 residues. Per the germline V gene, CDR1 is DFQATT and CDR2 is SNEGSKA (reference sequence). V shed 2 bases and J 10 bases; nucleotides not matched to a gene: 3. The CDR3 DNA sequence: TGCAGTGCTAGACAGGGGGCGGCAGCTTTCTTT. Encoded protein: CSARQGAAAFF.

This clonotype was recorded at least ten times. V gene TRBV9 combines with J gene TRBJ2-5, with 7 bases aligning to TRBD1. V shed 4 bases, J shed 3 bases, and the junction held 6 bases outside the gene matches. CDR3 length: 14 amino acids. Germline V gene data show CDR1 as SGDLS and CDR2 as YYNGEE. Here the CDR3 DNA reads TGTGCCAGCAGCCCATCCGGGACAGAAGAGACCCAGTACTTC. It translates to CASSPSGTEETQYF.

This clonotype has at least ten counts. The junction differs from germline at one of its ends, possibly a read error. V usage is TRBV7-7 and J usage is TRBJ2-1, with a tentative D call TRBD1 (5 bases). Germline CDR1 reads SSHAT; CDR2 reads FNYEAQ (reference sequence). CDR3 size: 15 residues. The CDR3 loop is CASSFAPGAHNEQFF. In DNA, the CDR3 is TGTGCTAGCAGCTTTGCCCCTGGGGCGCACAATGAGCAGTTCTTC. The full variable domain, completed using reference TRBV7-7 and TRBJ2-1, is GAGVSQSPRYKVTKRGQDVTLRCDPISSHATLYWYQQALGQGPEFLTYFNYEAQPDKSGLPSDRFSAERPEGSISTLTIQRTEQRDSAMYRCASSFAPGAHNEQFFGPGTRLTVL.

Ten or more counts support this clonotype. The gene calls are TRBV5-1 and TRBJ2-5; D is unclear. The CDR3 is 14 amino acids. Germline values: CDR1 SGHRS, CDR2 YFSETQ. V was shortened by 7 bases and J by 4 bases, with 17 bases between the two germline ends. CDR3 coding DNA: TGCGCCAGCCACCTAAGTGGAAGTGGAGAGACCCAGTACTTC. Encoded protein: CASHLSGSGETQYF.

This clonotype was counted ten times or more. This chain uses TRBV7-9 with TRBJ2-1, with a tentative D call TRBD1 (5 bases). Germline CDR1 and CDR2: SEHNR and FQNEAQ (reference sequence). V was clipped by 1 base and J by 7 bases, with 14 bases between them. This CDR3 region has 15 residues. This CDR3 reads CASSLGPAAGNEQFF. Written as DNA, the CDR3 is TGTGCCAGCAGCTTAGGTCCCGCGGCAGGGAATGAGCAGTTCTTC.

This clonotype has a single count. V gene TRBV29-1 combines with J gene TRBJ1-3; D gene ambiguous. Germline V CDR1 and CDR2: SQVTM, ANQGSEA. Trimming removed 0 bases at V and 3 bases at J, with 6 bases between. The CDR3 spans 13 residues. In nucleotides, the CDR3 is TGCAGCGTTGAAGATCCACTTGGAAACACCATATATTTT. This gives the protein CSVEDPLGNTIYF.

The chain combines TRBV5-5 with TRBJ1-2; 7 bases align to TRBD1. The junction had 13 bases not matched to a gene; V was cut back by 4 bases and J by 4 bases. Germline assignment: CDR1 SGHKS and CDR2 YYEKEE (reference sequence). This CDR3 is built from 16 residues. For the CDR3, the DNA is TGTGCCAGCAGCGACGCCACAGGGGCGAGGGGCTATGGCTACACCTTC. It translates to CASSDATGARGYGYTF. The whole variable domain, filled in from reference TRBV5-5 and TRBJ1-2, reads DAGVTQSPTHLIKTRGQQVTLRCSPISGHKSVSWYQQVLGQGPQFIFQYYEKEERGRGNFPDRFSARQFPNYSSELNVNALLLGDSALYLCASSDATGARGYGYTFGSGTRLTVV.